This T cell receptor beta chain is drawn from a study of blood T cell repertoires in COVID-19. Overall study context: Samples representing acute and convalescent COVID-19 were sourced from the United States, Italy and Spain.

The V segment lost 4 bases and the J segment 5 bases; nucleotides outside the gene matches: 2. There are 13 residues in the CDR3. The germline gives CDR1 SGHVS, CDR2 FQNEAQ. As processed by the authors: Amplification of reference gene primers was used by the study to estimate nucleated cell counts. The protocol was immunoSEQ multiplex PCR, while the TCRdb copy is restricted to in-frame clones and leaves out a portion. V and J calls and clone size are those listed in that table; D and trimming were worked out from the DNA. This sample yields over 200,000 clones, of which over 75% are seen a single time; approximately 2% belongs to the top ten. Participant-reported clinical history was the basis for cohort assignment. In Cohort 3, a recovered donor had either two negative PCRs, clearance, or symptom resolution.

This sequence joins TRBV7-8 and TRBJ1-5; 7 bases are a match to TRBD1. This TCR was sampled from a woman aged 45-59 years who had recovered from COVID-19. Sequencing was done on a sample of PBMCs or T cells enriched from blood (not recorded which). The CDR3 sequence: CASSSDRDQPQHF. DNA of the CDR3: TGTGCCAGCAGCTCCGACAGGGATCAGCCCCAGCATTTT.